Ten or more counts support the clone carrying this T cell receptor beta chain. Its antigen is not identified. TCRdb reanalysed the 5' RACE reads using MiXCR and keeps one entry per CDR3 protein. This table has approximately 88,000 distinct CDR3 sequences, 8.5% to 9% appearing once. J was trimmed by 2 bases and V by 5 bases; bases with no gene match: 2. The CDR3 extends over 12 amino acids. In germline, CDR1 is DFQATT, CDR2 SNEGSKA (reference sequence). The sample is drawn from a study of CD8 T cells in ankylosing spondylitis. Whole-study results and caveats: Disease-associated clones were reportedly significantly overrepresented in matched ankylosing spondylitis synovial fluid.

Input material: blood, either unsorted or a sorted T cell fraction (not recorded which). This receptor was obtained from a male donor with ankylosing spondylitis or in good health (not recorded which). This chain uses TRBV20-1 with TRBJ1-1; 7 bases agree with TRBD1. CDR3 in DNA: TGCAGTGCTGGGGACAGCAACACTGAAGCTTTCTTT. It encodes CSAGDSNTEAFF.